The 25 T cell receptor beta chains below were found in one sample sequenced in a study of beta chain features in type 1 diabetes. Isolated RNA was reverse transcribed in full, so expressed TCRB transcripts were sequenced. Method: immunoSEQ multiplex PCR; TCRdb's copy keeps in-frame clones and lacks some. The sample carries 10,000 to 15,000 clones, over 40% recorded once. The sequenced sample was stem cell memory CD4+ T cells from blood. These receptors came from a man younger than 35 in good health.

As concerns this clone: A read error may produce the germline difference seen at one junction end. V gene TRBV6-5 combines with J gene TRBJ1-5, with TRBD1 identical over 9 bases. The V gene's germline CDR1 is MNHEY and CDR2 SVGAGI. The CDR3 extends over 14 amino acids. The CDR3 DNA reads TGTGCCAGCAAGGAAACAGGGGGCAACCAGCCCCAGCATTTT. Translation: CASKETGGNQPQHF.

This clone was seen a handful of times. The chain is built from TRBV7-2 and TRBJ1-4; perhaps TRBD1 as D (5 bases). Trimming stripped 4 bases from V and 0 bases from J, with 9 bases between. Germline V gene sequence: CDR1 SGHTA, CDR2 FQGNSA. The CDR3 length is 15 residues. This CDR3 is CASSYRGATNEKLFF. The CDR3, as DNA: TGTGCCAGCAGCTATAGGGGTGCAACTAATGAAAAACTGTTTTTT.

This clone came up a few times. The CDR3, as DNA: TGTGCCAGCAAACAGGGGGCAACCGGGGAGCTGTTTTTT. Protein product: CASKQGATGELFF. The chain couples TRBV25-1 to TRBJ2-2, with 9 bases aligning to TRBD1. Germline-derived CDR1 and CDR2 are MGHDK and SYGVNS. The CDR3 runs to 13 residues. J lost 5 bases, V lost 7 bases, and 2 bases had no gene match.

The CDR3: CAITEQALGEQYF. CDR3 nucleotides: TGTGCCATCACCGAACAGGCTCTGGGGGAGCAGTACTTC. The chain recombines TRBV10-3 with TRBJ2-7, with a weak D call TRBD1 (5 bases). The V end was cut by 7 bases, the J end by 7 bases, with 17 bases between. The CDR3 contains 13 residues. Looked up from germline, CDR1 is ENHRY and CDR2 is SYGVKD.

The CDR3 coding sequence is TGTGCCAGCTCACCCGCTAAGAGCCCCGCGTGGAGCGAGGAAGCTTTCTTT. Residues: CASSPAKSPAWSEEAFF. The chain links TRBV18 to TRBJ1-1; D unclear. The CDR3 is made up of 17 amino acids. Germline V lookup: CDR1 KGHSH, CDR2 LQKENI. The V and J ends lost 3 bases and 8 bases respectively, with 25 bases between them. The full variable domain, rest sourced from reference TRBV18 and TRBJ1-1, is NAGVMQNPRHLVRRRGQEARLRCSPMKGHSHVYWYRQLPEEGLKFMVYLQKENIIDESGMPKERFSAEFPKEGPSILRIQQVVRGDSAAYFCASSPAKSPAWSEEAFFGQGTRLTVV.

There are a few counts of this clone. This sequence joins TRBV4-3 and TRBJ2-5; 11 bases are a match to TRBD1. The CDR3 is 19 residues long. Losses at the gene ends were 1 base for V and 5 bases for J; bases not matched to a gene: 15. The germline CDR1 and CDR2 sequences are LGHNA and YSLEER. The CDR3 DNA reads TGCGCCAGCAGCCAAGCCAGGGGGAAGAGGACAGGGGGCTCGGAGACCCAGTACTTC. It encodes CASSQARGKRTGGSETQYF.

This clone was seen only a few times. The V and J genes are TRBV18 and TRBJ2-3, with TRBD1 as a possible D gene (6 bases). In germline, CDR1 is KGHSH, CDR2 LQKENI. The V end was cut by 0 bases, the J end by 5 bases, with 12 bases between. The CDR3 loop spans 15 amino acids. This CDR3 is CASSPPGRGGDTQYF. CDR3 sequence (DNA): TGTGCCAGCTCACCACCGGGCAGGGGCGGAGATACGCAGTATTTT.

This clone has more than one count but fewer than ten. The J gene is TRBJ1-1, the V gene TRBV30; the match to TRBD1 covers 7 bases. Per the germline V gene, CDR1 is GTSNPN and CDR2 is SVGIG (reference sequence). The ends lost 4 bases at V and 8 bases at J; junction bases unmatched: 7. CDR3 length equals 12 residues. This CDR3 is CAWTGGGSEAFF. In DNA form, the CDR3 reads TGTGCCTGGACGGGAGGGGGCAGCGAAGCTTTCTTT.

This clone was counted only a few times. The chain links TRBV28 to TRBJ1-5; possible D gene TRBD1, 5 bases. Trimming shortened V by 10 bases and J by 0 bases, and 13 bases separated the two germline ends. From germline, CDR1 is MDHEN and CDR2 SYDVKM. CDR3 length: 14 residues. CDR3 sequence: CAILQDHSNQPQHF. The CDR3, as DNA: TGTGCCATCTTACAGGATCATAGCAATCAGCCCCAGCATTTT.

The gene calls are TRBV10-3 and TRBJ2-5, with 9 bases identical to TRBD2. V lost 8 bases and J lost 5; bases outside the gene matches: 9. The CDR3 length is 14 residues. The V gene's germline CDR1 is ENHRY and CDR2 SYGVKD. The CDR3 loop reads CAIRLGGGDETQYF. CDR3 in DNA: TGTGCCATCCGCCTTGGCGGGGGGGACGAGACCCAGTACTTC.

The V gene is TRBV7-2, the J gene TRBJ1-2; D remains unclear. Trimming shortened V by 3 bases and J by 2 bases, and 7 bases separated the two germline ends. The CDR3 is made up of 13 amino acids. Germline V CDR1 and CDR2: SGHTA, FQGNSA. The CDR3 coding sequence is TGTGCCAGCAGCTTTGAACTGAACTATGGCTACACCTTC. This sequence encodes CASSFELNYGYTF.

The chain combines TRBV18 with TRBJ2-5; 9 nucleotides align to TRBD2. V shed 0 bases and J 3 bases; nucleotides not matched to a gene: 5. The CDR3 consists of 16 residues. Per germline, CDR1 KGHSH and CDR2 LQKENI. CDR3 nucleotide sequence: TGTGCCAGCTCACCACCGGCGCGGGGGGGAGAAGAGACCCAGTACTTC. Its protein product is CASSPPARGGEETQYF. Full variable domain (remainder filled in from reference TRBV18 and TRBJ2-5): NAGVMQNPRHLVRRRGQEARLRCSPMKGHSHVYWYRQLPEEGLKFMVYLQKENIIDESGMPKERFSAEFPKEGPSILRIQQVVRGDSAAYFCASSPPARGGEETQYFGPGTRLLVL.

The chain combines TRBV7-2 with TRBJ2-1, with 7 bases aligning to TRBD2. Losses at the gene ends were 3 bases for V and 8 bases for J; bases not matched to a gene: 4. This CDR3 has 13 amino acids. The V gene's germline CDR1 is SGHTA and CDR2 FQGNSA. The CDR3 region has the DNA TGTGCCAGCAGCTTGGGGGGGACGGATGAGCAGTTCTTC. Amino acid sequence: CASSLGGTDEQFF. Variable domain in full (rest from reference TRBV7-2 and TRBJ2-1): GAGVSQSPSNKVTEKGKDVELRCDPISGHTALYWYRQSLGQGLEFLIYFQGNSAPDKSGLPSDRFSAERTGGSVSTLTIQRTQQEDSAVYLCASSLGGTDEQFFGPGTRLTVL.

This sequence joins TRBV30 and TRBJ2-7; TRBD1 might be the D (6 bases). The V end was cut by 0 bases, the J end by 4 bases, with 10 bases between. The CDR3 extends over 13 amino acids. Per the germline V gene, CDR1 is GTSNPN and CDR2 is SVGIG (reference sequence). CDR3 loop: CAWSVNRAYEQYF. The CDR3 DNA follows: TGTGCCTGGAGTGTAAACAGGGCGTACGAGCAGTACTTC.

This clone has more than one count but fewer than ten. This chain joins TRBV2 and TRBJ2-7; 7 nucleotides match TRBD1. J was trimmed by 4 bases and V by 7 bases; bases with no gene match: 10. The CDR3 runs 14 residues. Germline CDR1 SNHLY, CDR2 FYNNEI. The CDR3 DNA reads as TGTGCCAGCATCCGTCCCGGGACAGAGTACGAGCAGTACTTC. Protein sequence: CASIRPGTEYEQYF.

This clone appeared a few times. The gene calls are TRBV19 and TRBJ2-1, with 7 positions matching TRBD2. Germline CDR1 and CDR2: LNHDA and SQIVND (reference sequence). The V segment lost 3 bases and the J segment 6 bases; nucleotides outside the gene matches: 2. CDR3 length: 13 residues. CDR3 bases: TGTGCCAGTAGTATTTGGACTAGCAATGAGCAGTTCTTC. It encodes CASSIWTSNEQFF.

The chain combines TRBV5-1 with TRBJ1-2; D not resolved. The germline CDR1 and CDR2 sequences are SGHRS and YFSETQ. Trimming pared 4 bases from V and 4 bases from J, leaving 14 bases between. The CDR3 extends over 14 amino acids. CDR3 protein: CASSTTGDTYGYTF. As DNA, the CDR3 is TGCGCCAGCAGCACAACCGGTGACACCTATGGCTACACCTTC.

The chain couples TRBV18 to TRBJ1-6; 12 nucleotides agree with TRBD1. Trimming at V came to 2 bases and at J to 8 bases, leaving 4 bases not matched to a gene. CDR3 length: 16 residues. Germline V gives CDR1 KGHSH, CDR2 LQKENI. CDR3 in amino acids: CASSPGGQGAHSPLHF. Here the CDR3 DNA reads TGTGCCAGCTCACCAGGGGGACAGGGGGCTCATTCACCCCTCCACTTT.

The chain recombines TRBV4-1 with TRBJ1-4; D possibly corresponds to TRBD1 (5 bases). The V end was cut by 1 base, the J end by 8 bases, with 8 bases between. In germline, CDR1 is MGHRA, CDR2 YSYEKL. The CDR3 length is 13 residues. The CDR3 spells CASSQVQGEKLFF. The CDR3 nucleotides are TGCGCCAGCAGCCAAGTCCAGGGCGAAAAACTGTTTTTT.

This clone has just a few counts. The chain uses TRBV5-6 and TRBJ1-3; D perhaps matches TRBD1 (6 bases). This CDR3 spans 14 amino acids. Trimming took off 4 bases at V and 0 bases at J, with 8 bases between the two ends. Germline lookup yields CDR1 SGHDT and CDR2 YYEEEE. This CDR3 reads CASSRGGSGNTIYF. The CDR3 nucleotides read TGTGCCAGCAGCCGAGGGGGCTCTGGAAACACCATATATTTT.

The chain uses TRBV9 and TRBJ2-1; TRBD2 aligns across 10 bases. Losses at the gene ends were 4 bases for V and 10 bases for J; bases not matched to a gene: 11. The CDR3 consists of 15 residues. CDR1 SGDLS and CDR2 YYNGEE come from the germline V gene. The CDR3 sequence: CASSQSGGAQKEQFF. The CDR3 region has the DNA TGTGCCAGCAGCCAAAGCGGGGGGGCCCAAAAGGAGCAGTTCTTC. Complete variable domain (other parts from reference TRBV9 and TRBJ2-1): DSGVTQTPKHLITATGQRVTLRCSPRSGDLSVYWYQQSLDQGLQFLIQYYNGEERAKGNILERFSAQQFPDLHSELNLSSLELGDSALYFCASSQSGGAQKEQFFGPGTRLTVL.

V gene TRBV28 combines with J gene TRBJ1-5; possible D gene TRBD1, 5 bases. V gave up 6 bases and J gave up 4 bases, with 10 bases separating them. Germline V lookup: CDR1 MDHEN, CDR2 SYDVKM. This CDR3 has 13 amino acids. DNA of the CDR3: TGTGCCAGCAGCTTGCAGGGAAATCAGCCCCAGCATTTT. It translates to CASSLQGNQPQHF. Together with reference TRBV28 and TRBJ1-5, the CDR3 gives the full variable domain: DVKVTQSSRYLVKRTGEKVFLECVQDMDHENMFWYRQDPGLGLRLIYFSYDVKMKEKGDIPEGYSVSREKKERFSLILESASTNQTSMYLCASSLQGNQPQHFGDGTRLSIL.

The V and J genes are TRBV18 and TRBJ2-7, with 9 bases that match TRBD1. V was pared by 2 bases and J by 4 bases, with 9 bases of the junction left unmatched. Germline V CDR1 and CDR2: KGHSH, LQKENI. The CDR3 consists of 16 residues. The CDR3 here is CASSPGQGRSRYEQYF. The CDR3 DNA reads TGTGCCAGCTCACCAGGACAGGGGCGTTCGCGTTACGAGCAGTACTTC.

This clone was counted once. V and J are TRBV19 and TRBJ2-2; D not certain. CDR3 length: 15 amino acids. Looked up from germline, CDR1 is LNHDA and CDR2 is SQIVND (reference sequence). Trimming took 0 bases from V and 6 from J, leaving 11 bases between them. The CDR3 coding sequence is TGTGCCAGTAGTATAGAGGCAGGTCAAGCCGGGGAGCTGTTTTTT. Its protein product is CASSIEAGQAGELFF.

This clone has a handful of counts. The chain recombines TRBV6-6 with TRBJ1-3; D possibly corresponds to TRBD1 (6 bases). Germline assignment: CDR1 MNHNY and CDR2 SVGAGI (reference sequence). The CDR3 consists of 16 residues. The V gene lost 7 bases and the J gene lost 0 bases, with 16 bases spanning the gap. The CDR3 coding sequence is TGTGCCAGCAATGCCGACAGGACTCTCTCTGGAAACACCATATATTTT. Translating gives CASNADRTLSGNTIYF.